The present entry profiles one T cell receptor beta chain with its context. The entry originates in a study of blood T cell repertoires in COVID-19. The study drew participants aged roughly 18 to 95 years from 24 US areas. Donors in Cohort 3 counted as recovered after two negative PCRs, clearance, or symptom resolution. How the authors handled the data: Estimation of nucleated cell counts was performed using reference gene primer amplification. Repertoires were generated with immunoSEQ multiplex PCR, while TCRdb's copy carries only in-frame clones and drops some. Clonal size and the V and J genes are those of that table, whereas D and trimming came from the DNA. The sample yields roughly 380,000 clones, more than 75% seen once. Germline lookup yields CDR1 SGHVS and CDR2 FQNEAQ. Trimming cost V 6 bases and J 1 base, with 9 bases left between them. The CDR3 contains 13 residues.

This chain uses TRBV7-8 with TRBJ1-1; tentatively, D is TRBD1 (5 bases). This TCR derives from a woman in her thirties who had recovered from COVID-19. The sequenced sample was PBMCs or T cells enriched from blood (not recorded which). The CDR3, as DNA: TGTGCCAGCAGACAGGACGAGAACACTGAAGCTTTCTTT. Its protein is CASRQDENTEAFF.